These T cell receptor beta chains were read from a single sample in a study of cytomegalovirus exposure and HLA in healthy donors. The table came from immunoSEQ multiplex PCR; TCRdb's copy has only in-frame clones and leaves some out. The listing records about 87,000 clones. Sample: PBMCs. These TCRs come from a man aged 45-60 years in good health and CMV-seropositive. Both conserved end residues are part of each CDR3. D genes are given only for firm matches.

V gene	J gene	D gene	CDR3 DNA	CDR3 protein
TRBV19	TRBJ1-4	-	TGTGCCAGTAGTATTAATGTAGGGGTACGTGAAAAACTGTTTTTT	CASSINVGVREKLFF
TRBV30	TRBJ1-1	-	TGTGCCTGGAGTGGAGGGGGTATTAAGGATTACACTGAAGCTTTCTTT	CAWSGGGIKDYTEAFF
TRBV27	TRBJ2-1	TRBD1	TGTGCCAGCCGGATCCATAGTACAGGGGACAATGAGCAGTTCTTC	CASRIHSTGDNEQFF
TRBV6-5	TRBJ2-1	-	TGTGCCAGCAGTTATGGGCAGGGATTCTACAATGAGCAGTTCTTC	CASSYGQGFYNEQFF
TRBV30	TRBJ1-1	-	TGTGCCTGGAAAAGGGGGAGTGGAGCTTTCTTT	CAWKRGSGAFF
TRBV29-1	TRBJ2-3	TRBD2	TGCAGCGGTTCCGGACTAGCGGGCACAGATACGCAGTATTTT	CSGSGLAGTDTQYF
TRBV7-2	TRBJ2-1	TRBD2	TGTGCCAGCAGCTTACTAGCGGGTTCCTACAATGAGCAGTTCTTC	CASSLLAGSYNEQFF
TRBV30	TRBJ1-4	TRBD1	TGTGCCTGGAGTGTTCTTTCTGGGACAGGGGGTGAAAAACTGTTTTTT	CAWSVLSGTGGEKLFF
TRBV19	TRBJ2-5	TRBD2	TGTGCCAGTAGTAGGGATCGACTAGCGGGAGGAAGAGAGACCCAGTACTTC	CASSRDRLAGGRETQYF
TRBV10-3	TRBJ1-5	-	TGTGCCATCAGTGAATTTGACAGCCTCAATCAGCCCCAGCATTTT	CAISEFDSLNQPQHF
TRBV10-3	TRBJ2-7	TRBD1	TGTGCCATCAGCGAGGGGCAGGGGGCCCCCTACGAGCAGTACTTC	CAISEGQGAPYEQYF
TRBV28	TRBJ2-5	-	TGTGCCAGCAGTTTACCATTCGGACTCTTTCAAGAGACCCAGTACTTC	CASSLPFGLFQETQYF
TRBV6-5	TRBJ1-1	-	TGTGCCAGCAGTCCGGGCCTCCGGGGGACTGAAGCTTTCTTT	CASSPGLRGTEAFF
TRBV7-9	TRBJ2-7	-	TGTGCCAGCAGCTTAGGGGGGCCGGACGGCGAGCAGTACTTC	CASSLGGPDGEQYF
TRBV30	TRBJ1-2	-	TGTGCCTGTAAGACTCAAGCTAACTATGGCTACACCTTC	CACKTQANYGYTF
TRBV6-1	TRBJ1-5	-	TGTGCCAGCAGTGCAGGTCATAGCAATCAGCCCCAGCATTTT	CASSAGHSNQPQHF
TRBV7-8	TRBJ2-1	-	TGTGCCAGCAGCCTGCGGTGGGAGAATGAGCAGTTCTTC	CASSLRWENEQFF
TRBV11-2	TRBJ2-1	-	TGTGCCAGCAGCTTAGGGCAGGGCTATGAGCAGTTCTTC	CASSLGQGYEQFF
TRBV6-1	TRBJ2-5	-	TGTGCCAGCGGAAGTGGCGGAGGGGAGACCCAGTACTTC	CASGSGGGETQYF
TRBV28	TRBJ2-3	-	TGTGCCAGCAGTTTGGGGGGGGCCACAGATACGCAGTATTTT	CASSLGGATDTQYF
TRBV9	TRBJ2-4	-	TGTGCCAGCAGCGTGAGCGGCAGGGGAGGGGACATTCAGTACTTC	CASSVSGRGGDIQYF
TRBV18	TRBJ2-2	TRBD2	TGTGCCAGCTCACCTCCATCCCTAGCGGGAAGGGAGCTGTTTTTT	CASSPPSLAGRELFF
TRBV7-3	TRBJ2-3	TRBD2	TGTGCCAGCAGCACTACTTCGGGACTAGCAGGCGATACGCAGTATTTT	CASSTTSGLAGDTQYF
TRBV11-3	TRBJ2-7	TRBD1	TGTGCCAGCAGCTGGACCAGGGGGAGCTACGAGCAGTACTTC	CASSWTRGSYEQYF
TRBV11-3	TRBJ2-7	-	TGTGCCAGCAGCTTCGCGGGAAGTTACTCCTACGAGCAGTACTTC	CASSFAGSYSYEQYF
TRBV5-5	TRBJ1-2	TRBD1	TGTGCCAGCAGCGCCGGACAGGGAAGGACTAACTATGGCTACACCTTC	CASSAGQGRTNYGYTF
TRBV4-1	TRBJ2-5	-	TGCGCCAGCAGCCAAGTAGCGGCCCAAGAGACCCAGTACTTC	CASSQVAAQETQYF
TRBV6-5	TRBJ2-1	-	TGTGCCAGCAGTTACTTGGACAGTTACAATGAGCAGTTCTTC	CASSYLDSYNEQFF
TRBV11-3	TRBJ2-1	TRBD2	TGTGCCAGCAGCTTAGCGGGACTAGCGGGAGTTGGTTCTCTCTACAATGAGCAGTTCTTC	CASSLAGLAGVGSLYNEQFF
TRBV28	TRBJ2-1	TRBD2	TGTGCCAGCAGGGATAGCGGGAGGCCGATCCATGGCGAGCAGTTCTTC	CASRDSGRPIHGEQFF
TRBV25-1	TRBJ1-1	-	TGTGCCAGCAGGAGGGCGGCAAACACTGAAGCTTTCTTT	CASRRAANTEAFF
TRBV5-5	TRBJ2-1	-	TGTGCCAGCAGCCCCAGCGGGACATCCTACAATGAGCAGTTCTTC	CASSPSGTSYNEQFF
TRBV5-1	TRBJ1-5	-	TGCGCCAGCAGCTTTACAGGGTCCGATCAGCCCCAGCATTTT	CASSFTGSDQPQHF
TRBV7-2	TRBJ1-4	-	TGTGCCAGCAGCCCAAGGGCAGGGCATACCAATGAAAAACTGTTTTTT	CASSPRAGHTNEKLFF
TRBV11-2	TRBJ2-1	-	TGTGCCAGCAGCTTAGACAGGGTAAATGAGCAGTTCTTC	CASSLDRVNEQFF
TRBV19	TRBJ1-1	-	TGTGCCAGTACCCATTTTGGGGCGAACACTGAAGCTTTCTTT	CASTHFGANTEAFF
TRBV4-1	TRBJ1-2	-	TGCGCCAGCAGCCAAGCATCAGGAAACTATGGCTACACCTTC	CASSQASGNYGYTF